The 13 T cell receptor beta chains listed next were all sequenced from one sample in a study of Graves' ophthalmopathy and Graves' hyperthyroidism. Amplifying from RNA transcripts, the study obtained TCR beta CDR3 regions. Investigators did first-round RT-PCR with HTBI primers, then second-round multiplex PCR. Using its own MiXCR run on the multiplex PCR reads, TCRdb lists one record per CDR3 protein. The sample records roughly 700,000 distinct CDR3 sequences, approximately 40% being singletons. The source material was peripheral blood. The receptors originated from an adult man with Graves' ophthalmopathy.

The rearrangement uses TRBV14 and TRBJ1-2; TRBD1 matches 8 bases. The CDR3 totals 17 residues. Germline trimming cut 1 base from V and 8 bases from J; bases unmatched to any gene: 15. From germline, CDR1 is SGHDN and CDR2 FVKESK. The CDR3 nucleotides read TGTGCCAGCAGCCAAGGGAGGCGCCAGTGGACAGGGTCAGGCTACACCTTC. Residues: CASSQGRRQWTGSGYTF.

The chain is built from TRBV6-4 and TRBJ2-5; TRBD2 is a possible D gene (6 bases). V was pared by 6 bases and J by 1 base, with 21 bases between. Per the germline V gene, CDR1 is MRHNA and CDR2 is SNTAGT. This CDR3 region has 17 residues. CDR3 sequence reads: CASRHPIKGLTQETQYF. Here the CDR3 DNA reads TGTGCCAGCAGACATCCTATAAAGGGACTGACCCAAGAGACCCAGTACTTC.

V is TRBV24-1 and J is TRBJ1-5; 8 nucleotides agree with TRBD1. Per the germline V gene, CDR1 is KGHDR and CDR2 is SFDVKD. V shed 7 bases and J 2 bases; nucleotides not matched to a gene: 6. The CDR3 totals 15 residues. The CDR3 sequence: CATSAGGQGNQPQHF. The CDR3, as DNA: TGTGCCACCAGCGCCGGGGGACAGGGCAATCAGCCCCAGCATTTT.

This clonotype was counted a few times. This chain uses TRBV7-9 with TRBJ2-5; D tentatively reads TRBD1 or TRBD2 (6 bases each). Germline V lookup: CDR1 SEHNR, CDR2 FQNEAQ (reference sequence). V was shortened by 5 bases and J by 4 bases, with 23 bases between the two germline ends. There are 17 residues in the CDR3. The DNA for the CDR3 is TGTGCCAGCAGCCAAGCCCTGGAGGGGGGCCGGGGAGAGACCCAGTACTTC. Translating it yields CASSQALEGGRGETQYF.

The table lists this clonotype with many counts. The chain employs TRBV10-3 and TRBJ2-2; D is uncertain. This CDR3 contains 14 residues. Trimming pared 6 bases from V and 0 bases from J, leaving 8 bases between. Germline assignment: CDR1 ENHRY and CDR2 SYGVKD. The CDR3 region is CAIRGSANTGELFF. CDR3 coding DNA: TGTGCCATCAGGGGATCTGCGAACACCGGGGAGCTGTTTTTT.

Comment on this clonotype: At one end the junction does not follow the germline gene, possibly because of a read error. The genes are TRBV29-1 and TRBJ2-5; D perhaps matches TRBD1 (5 bases). This CDR3 is 13 amino acids long. CDR1 is SQVTM and CDR2 is ANQGSEA in the germline V gene. CDR3 DNA: TGCAGCGTTTGGTGGGGCAAGAAAGAGGCCCAGTACTTC. This encodes CSVWWGKKEAQYF.

At least ten counts were recorded for this clonotype. The chain links TRBV7-3 to TRBJ1-6, with a tentative D call TRBD1 (5 bases). The CDR3 runs to 14 residues. Between the trimmed V and J ends, which lost 5 bases and 6 bases, there was a span of 11 bases. CDR1 and CDR2 from the germline V gene are SGHTA and FQGTGA. The CDR3 region is CASSAGLSNSPLHF. The CDR3 DNA reads as TGTGCCAGCAGCGCGGGACTGAGTAATTCACCCCTCCACTTT.

Remarks on this clonotype: Germline is not matched at one junction end, which may reflect a read error. The CDR3 sequence is CAIRGQQYSGANVLTF. The CDR3 nucleotides are TGCGCTATCAGGGGACAGCAATACTCTGGGGCCAACGTCCTGACTTTC. This sequence joins TRBV10-3 and TRBJ2-6; TRBD1 matches 7 bases. Germline lookup yields CDR1 ENHRY and CDR2 SYGVKD. The CDR3 extends over 16 amino acids.

Points on this clonotype: The junction departs from germline at one end; a sequencing error may be responsible. The V gene is TRBV7-6, the J gene TRBJ1-3, with D uncertain. The V gene's germline CDR1 is SGHVS and CDR2 FNYEAQ. The CDR3 consists of 14 residues. CDR3: CASSPRLSGNTTYF. As DNA, the CDR3 is TGTGCCAGCAGCCCACGTCTCTCTGGAAACACCACATATTTT.

This sequence joins TRBV20-1 and TRBJ2-5; D not certain. Trimming stripped 5 bases from V and 4 bases from J, with 20 bases between. This CDR3 spans 15 amino acids. From germline, CDR1 is DFQATT and CDR2 SNEGSKA (reference sequence). CDR3 DNA: TGCAGTGCTTTCTCCAGGCTACATAGCCCAGAGACCCAGTACTTC. Amino acids: CSAFSRLHSPETQYF.

V is TRBV11-2 and J is TRBJ1-2, with TRBD1 as a possible D gene (5 bases). The CDR3 is made up of 15 amino acids. The germline V gene encodes CDR1 SGHAT and CDR2 FQNNGV. The V gene lost 0 bases and the J gene lost 2 bases, with 10 bases spanning the gap. CDR3 DNA: TGTGCCAGCAGCTTAGAAGGATCAGGGAACTATGGCTACACCTTC. It translates to CASSLEGSGNYGYTF.

In this sample, this clonotype turned up many times. V and J are TRBV10-3 and TRBJ1-6, with a weak D call TRBD1 (5 bases). Germline V gene data show CDR1 as ENHRY and CDR2 as SYGVKD. The CDR3 extends over 16 amino acids. Trimming stripped 6 bases from V and 3 bases from J, with 15 bases between. The CDR3 loop reads CAISEAAGSYNSPLHF. In DNA form, the CDR3 reads TGTGCCATCAGCGAGGCGGCAGGGAGCTATAATTCACCCCTCCACTTT.

Concerning this clonotype: A much bigger clone sits one base away, suggesting this may be a read error. V is TRBV2 and J is TRBJ1-2; D gene unclear. The germline V gene encodes CDR1 SNHLY and CDR2 FYNNEI. The CDR3 is 14 amino acids. Trimming stripped 6 bases from V and 8 bases from J, with 19 bases between. The CDR3 DNA sequence: TGTGCCAGCAGGGAATATGCGCCAGGAATGGGCTACACCTTC. It codes for CASREYAPGMGYTF.